This record looks at one TCR beta chain sequence and its context. Primers included in the PCR were 60 Vbeta and 13 Jbeta primers. Sequenced by immunoSEQ multiplex PCR; TCRdb stores in-frame clones only, minus some. The table has about 130,000 clones, approximately 80% seen once. Per the germline V gene, CDR1 is MRHNA and CDR2 is SNTAGT. The CDR3 runs to 14 residues. The germline V and J ends were trimmed by 2 bases and 0 bases, with 5 bases remaining between them. The data are from a study of cytomegalovirus exposure and HLA in healthy donors. The clonotype was recovered from a young man in good health and CMV-seronegative. The sequenced material came from PBMCs. The rearrangement uses TRBV6-4 and TRBJ2-1, with D perhaps TRBD2 (5 bases). Written as DNA, the CDR3 is TGTGCCAGCAGTGACAGCGGCTCCTACAATGAGCAGTTCTTC. Its translation is CASSDSGSYNEQFF.